This TCR beta chain was documented in a study of blood T cell repertoires in COVID-19. Method: immunoSEQ multiplex PCR; TCRdb's copy keeps in-frame clones and lacks some. The sample has about 200,000 clones; roughly nine tenths are singletons. V was pared by 2 bases and J by 6 bases, with 7 bases between. CDR1 is MNHNY, CDR2 SVGAGI, per germline (reference sequence). The CDR3 covers 12 residues. This receptor was taken from a woman in her 70s with acute or convalescent COVID-19. The rearrangement joins TRBV6-6 to TRBJ1-1; possible D gene TRBD1, 6 bases. The specimen was peripheral blood. Written as DNA, the CDR3 is TGTGCCAGCAGTTACAGGGGGTCTGAAGCTTTCTTT. This translates into CASSYRGSEAFF.